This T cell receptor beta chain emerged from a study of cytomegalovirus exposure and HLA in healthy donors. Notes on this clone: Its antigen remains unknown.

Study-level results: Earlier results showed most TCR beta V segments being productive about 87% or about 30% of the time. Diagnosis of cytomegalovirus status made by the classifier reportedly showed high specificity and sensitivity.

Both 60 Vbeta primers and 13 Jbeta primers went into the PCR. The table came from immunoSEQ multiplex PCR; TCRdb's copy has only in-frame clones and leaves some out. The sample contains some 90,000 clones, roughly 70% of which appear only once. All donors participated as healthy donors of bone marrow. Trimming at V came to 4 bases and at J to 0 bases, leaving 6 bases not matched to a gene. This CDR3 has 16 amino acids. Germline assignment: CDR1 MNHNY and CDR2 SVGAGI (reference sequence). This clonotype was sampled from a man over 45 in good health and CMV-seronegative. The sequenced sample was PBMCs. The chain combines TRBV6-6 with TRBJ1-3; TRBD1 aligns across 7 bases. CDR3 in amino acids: CASSSTQGNSGNTIYF. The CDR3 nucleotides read TGTGCCAGCAGTTCAACACAGGGGAACTCTGGAAACACCATATATTTT.